These T cell receptor beta chains were read from a single sample in a study of T cells after yellow fever vaccination. Each CDR3 protein gets one entry after TCRdb re-called the 5' RACE reads with MiXCR. The profile shows hundreds of thousands of distinct CDR3 sequences, 9% to 15% of them singletons. Sequencing was performed on PBMCs, taken on the day of the yellow fever booster vaccination. These receptors came from a young man who received the YFV17D yellow fever vaccine. Each CDR3 is given with its conserved first and last residue. D genes are given only for firm matches. Only part of the rows carry a size: once, few, many, or a class if the clone is expanded.

j_call v_call clone_size d_call cdr3_aa cdr3_nt
TRBJ2-3 TRBV18 few NA CASSPQQTSTDTQYF TGTGCCAGCTCACCACAACAGACTAGCACAGATACGCAGTATTTT
TRBJ2-5 TRBV7-9 NA NA CASSLPLTGETQYF TGTGCCAGCAGCTTACCTCTGACCGGGGAGACCCAGTACTTC
TRBJ2-5 TRBV3-1 NA NA CASSQVWQETQYF TGTGCCAGCAGCCAAGTCTGGCAAGAGACCCAGTACTTC
TRBJ2-3 TRBV20-1 few NA CSARSGLGDTQYF TGCAGTGCTAGGAGCGGTCTGGGAGATACGCAGTATTTT
TRBJ2-3 TRBV12-3/TRBV12-4 few NA CASSLMGPRTDTQYF TGTGCCAGCAGTTTGATGGGGCCCCGCACAGATACGCAGTATTTT
TRBJ2-1 TRBV7-2 NA TRBD1 CASSLSRRTGSYNEQFF TGTGCCAGCAGCTTGAGTCGGAGGACAGGGTCCTACAATGAGCAGTTCTTC
TRBJ2-7 TRBV20-1 few NA CSARADRGTYEQYF TGCAGTGCTAGAGCGGACAGAGGAACTTACGAGCAGTACTTC
TRBJ2-3 TRBV10-1 many NA CASSGGPTDTQYF TGCGCCAGCAGTGGAGGACCCACAGATACGCAGTATTTT
TRBJ2-7 TRBV9 NA TRBD2 CASARTSGSSSYEQYF TGTGCCAGCGCTCGGACTAGCGGGAGTAGCTCCTACGAGCAGTACTTC
TRBJ2-5 TRBV24-1 few NA CATSGAPQETQYF TGTGCCACCAGTGGGGCGCCCCAAGAGACCCAGTACTTC
TRBJ2-3 TRBV20-1 NA NA CCATPLTGTSTDTQYF TGCTGTGCTACCCCTTTGACAGGGACTAGCACAGATACGCAGTATTTT
TRBJ2-7 TRBV29-1 NA NA CGVGEMDGEQYF TGCGGCGTTGGGGAAATGGATGGCGAGCAGTACTTC
TRBJ2-7 TRBV29-1 NA NA CSVVAMGYEQYF TGCAGCGTTGTGGCCATGGGCTACGAGCAGTACTTC
TRBJ2-3 TRBV5-4 few TRBD2 CASSLRLANTDTQYF TGTGCCAGCAGCTTAAGACTAGCGAACACAGATACGCAGTATTTT
TRBJ1-2 TRBV21-1 NA NA CASSHRQAAYGYTF TGTGCCAGCAGCCATCGACAGGCGGCCTATGGCTACACCTTC
TRBJ1-3 TRBV12-3/TRBV12-4 NA TRBD1 CASSPRQGGNTIYF TGTGCCAGCAGCCCGCGACAGGGTGGAAACACCATATATTTT
TRBJ1-1 TRBV18 NA NA CASSIRAGDQAFF TGTGCCAGCTCAATCCGGGCAGGGGACCAAGCTTTCTTT
TRBJ2-7 TRBV6-2/TRBV6-3 NA TRBD2 CASSHPGLAGGRYEQYF TGTGCCAGCAGTCATCCCGGACTAGCGGGAGGTAGATACGAGCAGTACTTC
TRBJ2-5 TRBV29-1 NA NA CSVARQVQETQYF TGCAGCGTCGCGCGACAGGTCCAAGAGACCCAGTACTTC
TRBJ1-6 TRBV20-1 NA NA CCARDFSVQGLRSPLHF TGCTGTGCTAGAGATTTTAGTGTCCAGGGACTTCGGTCACCCCTCCACTTT
TRBJ2-5 TRBV5-4 NA NA CASSPPGTHEIQYF TGTGCCAGCAGCCCCCCGGGGACCCATGAGATCCAGTACTTC
TRBJ2-4 TRBV18 few NA CASSPGIRGDIQYF TGTGCCAGCTCACCCGGAATAAGGGGTGACATTCAGTACTTC
TRBJ2-6 TRBV29-1 NA NA CSVGEMTGANVLTF TGCAGCGTTGGAGAGATGACTGGGGCCAACGTCCTGACTTTC
TRBJ2-1 TRBV12-3/TRBV12-4 many TRBD2 CASSKGGTSYNEQFF TGTGCCAGCAGTAAGGGAGGGACCTCCTACAATGAGCAGTTCTTC